These 29 T cell receptor beta chains came from one sample sequenced in a study of T cell responses to AZD1222 COVID-19 vaccine. Measured with immunoSEQ multiplex PCR; TCRdb has only the in-frame clones, and not every one. The table has tens of thousands of clones, 81% seen once. This sample comprised peripheral blood, obtained 28 days after the second AZD1222 dose. The receptor source for this set is an adult who received the AZD1222 COVID-19 vaccine.

The V call is TRBV11-3, the J call TRBJ2-2; 15 bases fit TRBD2. From germline, CDR1 is SGHNT and CDR2 YENEEA. CDR3 length: 17 amino acids. V lost 5 bases, J lost 2 bases, and 3 bases stayed unmatched. The CDR3 region has the DNA TGTGCCAGCAGCACGGGACTAGCGGGGGGAAACACCGGGGAGCTGTTTTTT. Translation: CASSTGLAGGNTGELFF. The whole variable domain, remainder taken from reference TRBV11-3 and TRBJ2-2, is EAGVVQSPRYKIIEKKQPVAFWCNPISGHNTLYWYLQNLGQGPELLIRYENEEAVDDSQLPKDRFSAERLKGVDSTLKIQPAELGDSAVYLCASSTGLAGGNTGELFFGEGSRLTVL.

The V gene is TRBV27, the J gene TRBJ2-1; possibly TRBD1 or TRBD2 for D (5 bases each). V lost 4 bases and J lost 2, with 15 bases in between. The CDR3 extends over 16 amino acids. Germline V gives CDR1 MNHEY, CDR2 SMNVEV (reference sequence). The DNA for the CDR3 is TGTGCCAGCAGTTGGGCTGGGACGGTCGCCTACAATGAGCAGTTCTTC. Translated, it gives CASSWAGTVAYNEQFF.

Only a few counts were recorded for this clone. The chain joins TRBV7-9 to TRBJ2-3; no reliable D call. The germline V gene has CDR1 SEHNR and CDR2 FQNEAQ (reference sequence). This CDR3 spans 13 amino acids. V lost 2 bases and J lost 5, with 8 bases in between. Here the CDR3 reads CASSLYVQDTQYF. The CDR3 coding sequence is TGTGCCAGCAGCTTATATGTGCAAGATACGCAGTATTTT. The whole variable domain, filled in from reference TRBV7-9 and TRBJ2-3, reads DTGVSQNPRHKITKRGQNVTFRCDPISEHNRLYWYRQTLGQGPEFLTYFQNEAQLEKSRLLSDRFSAERPKGSFSTLEIQRTEQGDSAMYLCASSLYVQDTQYFGPGTRLTVL.

The V gene is TRBV3-1 (or the pseudogene TRBV3-2), the J gene TRBJ2-7; 9 bases line up with TRBD1. In germline, CDR1 is LGHDT, CDR2 YNNKEL (reference sequence). The CDR3 consists of 16 residues. V was clipped by 0 bases and J by 5 bases; unmatched bases: 8. CDR3 DNA: TGTGCCAGCAGCCAAGATGTGGGACAGGGTTCCCACGAGCAGTACTTC. It specifies CASSQDVGQGSHEQYF.

Here the CDR3 reads CASTDGNCTDTQYF. The CDR3 DNA is TGTGCCAGCACCGACGGGAACTGCACAGATACGCAGTATTTT. V is TRBV6-4 and J is TRBJ2-3, with D perhaps matching TRBD2 (5 bases). V lost 7 bases to trimming and J lost 1 base, with 12 bases between them. Germline V gives CDR1 MRHNA, CDR2 SNTAGT. This CDR3 spans 14 amino acids.

This chain links TRBV9 with TRBJ2-3; TRBD2 matches 7 bases. Germline CDR1 is SGDLS and CDR2 is YYNGEE. CDR3 length equals 16 residues. V lost 0 bases and J lost 0; bases outside the gene matches: 4. The CDR3 DNA sequence: TGTGCCAGCAGCGTAGGTAGTAGCGGGAGCACAGATACGCAGTATTTT. It is translated as CASSVGSSGSTDTQYF. The full variable domain, its missing parts supplied by reference TRBV9 and TRBJ2-3, is DSGVTQTPKHLITATGQRVTLRCSPRSGDLSVYWYQQSLDQGLQFLIQYYNGEERAKGNILERFSAQQFPDLHSELNLSSLELGDSALYFCASSVGSSGSTDTQYFGPGTRLTVL.

The genes are TRBV19 and TRBJ2-7; 12 bases are a match to TRBD1. The CDR3 has 15 amino acids. Per the germline V gene, CDR1 is LNHDA and CDR2 is SQIVND (reference sequence). Trimming cost V 6 bases and J 4 bases; bases outside gene matches: 7. The CDR3 coding sequence is TGTGCCAGTAGCCCTGGGACAGGGGGCCTATACGAGCAGTACTTC. This sequence encodes CASSPGTGGLYEQYF.

With regard to this clone: An end of the junction differs from the germline gene, which may be a read error. This chain connects TRBV5-5 to TRBJ2-7; TRBD1 might be the D (6 bases). CDR3 size: 13 residues. Germline loops: CDR1 SGHKS, CDR2 YYEKEE (reference sequence). CDR3: CASSLQGNYEQYF. In DNA form, the CDR3 reads TGTGCCAGCAGCTTACAGGGTAACTACGAGCAGTACTTT.

The chain has TRBV2 and TRBJ2-2, with 10 bases that match TRBD2. CDR1 and CDR2 from the germline V gene are SNHLY and FYNNEI. CDR3 length: 14 amino acids. Germline trimming cut 10 bases from V and 0 bases from J; bases unmatched to any gene: 2. The CDR3 is CAKGLATNTGELFF. CDR3 nucleotide sequence: TGTGCCAAGGGACTAGCGACGAACACCGGGGAGCTGTTTTTT.

The chain has TRBV6-1 and TRBJ1-6, with 8 bases matching TRBD1. CDR3 length: 17 residues. Trimming cost V 1 base and J 10 bases; bases outside gene matches: 12. Germline V gene data show CDR1 as MNHNS and CDR2 as SASEGT. CDR3 protein: CASSEDLRQGWASPLHF. CDR3 bases: TGTGCCAGCAGTGAAGACTTACGACAGGGGTGGGCCTCACCCCTCCACTTT.

This clone was counted between two and nine times. The chain uses TRBV7-2 and TRBJ2-5, with TRBD1 as a possible D gene (5 bases). This CDR3 contains 14 residues. V shed 0 bases and J shed 5 bases, with 10 bases lying between them. Germline V gene lookup returns CDR1 SGHTA and CDR2 FQGNSA. CDR3 residues: CASSLAQVLETQYF. The CDR3 nucleotides are TGTGCCAGCAGCTTAGCACAGGTTTTGGAGACCCAGTACTTC.

This sequence joins TRBV5-1 and TRBJ2-7, with D perhaps matching TRBD1 (6 bases). V was pared by 3 bases and J by 3 bases, with 7 bases between. The germline CDR1 and CDR2 sequences are SGHRS and YFSETQ. The CDR3 consists of 12 residues. The DNA of the CDR3 is TGCGCCAGCAGCTCACAGGGCTACGAGCAGTACTTC. Translation gives CASSSQGYEQYF. Complete variable domain (other parts from reference TRBV5-1 and TRBJ2-7): KAGVTQTPRYLIKTRGQQVTLSCSPISGHRSVSWYQQTPGQGLQFLFEYFSETQRNKGNFPGRFSGRQFSNSRSEMNVSTLELGDSALYLCASSSQGYEQYFGPGTRLTVT.

The rearrangement uses TRBV28 and TRBJ1-1; no reliable D call. Deletions cut 6 bases from V and 1 base from J, with 12 bases between. Germline-derived CDR1 and CDR2 are MDHEN and SYDVKM. CDR3 length: 14 residues. CDR3 in amino acids: CASSQFNTNTEAFF. Here the CDR3 DNA reads TGTGCCAGCAGCCAATTTAACACGAACACTGAAGCTTTCTTT.

The J gene is TRBJ2-7, the V gene TRBV20-1; no clear D gene. Trimming shortened V by 2 bases and J by 3 bases, and 5 bases separated the two germline ends. Germline V gene data show CDR1 as DFQATT and CDR2 as SNEGSKA (reference sequence). This CDR3 has 11 amino acids. CDR3 region: CSARYNYEQYF. CDR3 nucleotide sequence: TGCAGTGCTAGATACAACTACGAGCAGTACTTC.

CDR3 region: CASSQGVLASETQYF. CDR3 DNA sequence: TGTGCCAGCAGCCAAGGGGTTCTAGCAAGTGAGACCCAGTACTTC. This sequence joins TRBV3-1 (or the pseudogene TRBV3-2) and TRBJ2-5; tentatively, D is TRBD2 (5 bases). V shed 1 base and J shed 5 bases, with 14 bases lying between them. From germline, CDR1 is LGHDT and CDR2 YNNKEL (reference sequence). This CDR3 region has 15 residues.

The chain links TRBV27 to TRBJ2-1; TRBD2 matches 13 bases. The CDR3 loop spans 19 amino acids. The V gene end was trimmed by 6 bases and the J gene end by 3 bases; junction bases not matched to a gene: 14. Germline values: CDR1 MNHEY, CDR2 SMNVEV (reference sequence). The chain's CDR3 is CASRRGLAGPKTRYNEQFF. CDR3 in DNA: TGTGCCAGCAGACGGGGACTAGCGGGACCCAAAACCCGCTACAATGAGCAGTTCTTC.

V gene TRBV3-1 (or the pseudogene TRBV3-2) combines with J gene TRBJ2-3; 13 bases agree with TRBD2. CDR1 LGHDT and CDR2 YNNKEL come from the germline V gene (reference sequence). The CDR3 runs to 16 residues. Trimming removed 2 bases from V and 4 bases from J; junction bases left unmatched: 3. CDR3 nucleotide sequence: TGTGCCAGCAGCCAAACTAGCGGGAGGGCCGCAGATACGCAGTATTTT. Translating it yields CASSQTSGRAADTQYF.

The chain links TRBV28 to TRBJ2-3; 7 bases map to TRBD2. Germline V gene data show CDR1 as MDHEN and CDR2 as SYDVKM. Trimming at V came to 4 bases and at J to 2 bases, leaving 6 bases not matched to a gene. The CDR3 covers 15 residues. The CDR3 region has the DNA TGTGCCAGCAGTTCACTAGCGCCGTACACAGATACGCAGTATTTT. It is translated as CASSSLAPYTDTQYF.

The rearrangement links TRBV30 to TRBJ2-3, with 14 bases aligning to TRBD2. Germline V lookup: CDR1 GTSNPN, CDR2 SVGIG (reference sequence). This CDR3 is built from 16 residues. J was trimmed by 5 bases and V by 5 bases; bases with no gene match: 9. CDR3 sequence: CAWSGLAGEGKDTQYF. The DNA for the CDR3 is TGTGCCTGGTCGGGACTAGCGGGAGAAGGGAAAGATACGCAGTATTTT.

The V gene is TRBV9, the J gene TRBJ2-5, with D perhaps TRBD1 or TRBD2 (6 bases each). Germline V gene lookup returns CDR1 SGDLS and CDR2 YYNGEE. This CDR3 comprises 13 residues. V lost 4 bases and J 6 bases, leaving 13 bases between the germline ends. The CDR3 sequence: CASSHDGGQTQYF. The CDR3 DNA is TGTGCCAGCAGCCACGACGGGGGCCAGACCCAGTACTTC.

The rearrangement joins TRBV7-2 to TRBJ2-7; D is possibly TRBD1 or TRBD2 (5 bases each). V was trimmed by 4 bases and J by 0 bases, leaving 10 bases between them. The CDR3 is 14 residues long. The germline gives CDR1 SGHTA, CDR2 FQGNSA. CDR3 DNA: TGTGCCAGCAGCTCTTCAGGGAGCTCCTACGAGCAGTACTTC. It translates to CASSSSGSSYEQYF.

The chain couples TRBV7-3 to TRBJ2-1; TRBD2 matches 7 bases. CDR1 and CDR2 (germline): SGHTA, FQGTGA. Trimming took 4 bases from V and 4 from J; bases not matched to a gene: 7. CDR3 length: 15 amino acids. This chain's CDR3 is CASSSGLGGYNEQFF. The CDR3 nucleotides read TGTGCCAGCAGCTCCGGACTAGGCGGGTACAATGAGCAGTTCTTC.

The DNA of the CDR3 is TGTGCCAGCAGTGCCTTGACTGGGGCTGGTGTTACGCAGTATTTT. Translation: CASSALTGAGVTQYF. This rearrangement joins TRBV2 to TRBJ2-3, with D perhaps matching TRBD1 (5 bases). Germline CDR1 SNHLY, CDR2 FYNNEI. The CDR3 is 15 amino acids. V lost 4 bases, J lost 8 bases, and 19 bases lay in between.

This rearrangement joins TRBV9 to TRBJ2-3; possible D gene TRBD2, 7 bases. Germline V lookup: CDR1 SGDLS, CDR2 YYNGEE. The germline V and J ends were trimmed by 0 bases and 0 bases, with 11 bases remaining between them. The CDR3 consists of 16 residues. This chain's CDR3 is CASSVEAGASTDTQYF. The CDR3 DNA reads as TGTGCCAGCAGCGTAGAGGCGGGGGCAAGCACAGATACGCAGTATTTT.

In the case of this clone: At the DNA level, this CDR3 is encoded by other sequences in the same sample as well. J is TRBJ2-1 and V is TRBV10-3; TRBD2 matches at 9 bases. Trimming took 4 bases from V and 5 from J; bases not matched to a gene: 0. Germline CDR1 reads ENHRY; CDR2 reads SYGVKD. This CDR3 is built from 13 residues. The DNA for the CDR3 is TGTGCCATCAGTGGGACTAGCGACAATGAGCAGTTCTTC. It translates to CAISGTSDNEQFF.

This clone occurred a few times. This chain joins TRBV10-3 and TRBJ2-7; D gene unclear. The CDR3 runs to 14 residues. Germline loops: CDR1 ENHRY, CDR2 SYGVKD. V was cut by 4 bases and J by 4 bases, with 14 bases left in between. The CDR3 sequence: CAISGSSLGYEQYF. CDR3 sequence (DNA): TGTGCCATCAGTGGATCGAGCCTGGGGTACGAGCAGTACTTC.

V usage is TRBV30 and J usage is TRBJ2-7, with TRBD1 matching 9 bases. The J segment lost 0 bases and the V segment lost 3 bases, leaving 6 bases of the junction unmatched. The CDR3 spans 15 residues. CDR1 and CDR2 (germline): GTSNPN, SVGIG (reference sequence). As DNA, the CDR3 is TGTGCCTGGAGGGTGGGGACAGGGACCTCCTACGAGCAGTACTTC. Amino acids: CAWRVGTGTSYEQYF.

In this sample, this clone turned up a few times. The rearrangement uses TRBV9 and TRBJ2-1, with TRBD1 matching over 9 bases. The junction had 5 bases not matched to a gene; V was cut back by 4 bases and J by 6 bases. The V gene's germline CDR1 is SGDLS and CDR2 YYNGEE. The length of the CDR3 is 14 residues. The CDR3 DNA reads TGTGCCAGCAGCCCACGGACAGGGGCCAATGAGCAGTTCTTC. Protein product: CASSPRTGANEQFF.

This chain links TRBV28 with TRBJ2-7; 8 bases map to TRBD1. Germline lookup yields CDR1 MDHEN and CDR2 SYDVKM. The J segment lost 5 bases and the V segment lost 6 bases, leaving 9 bases of the junction unmatched. The CDR3 covers 14 residues. CDR3 protein: CASRSGQVVHEQYF. In DNA form, the CDR3 reads TGTGCCAGCAGGTCGGGACAGGTTGTCCACGAGCAGTACTTC.